Many counts were recorded for the clone carrying this T cell receptor (beta chain). Its antigen remains unidentified. For the diagnoses, clinical symptoms, serum thyroxine and TRAb, thyroid ultrasound and orbital computed tomography were used. After removal of 3 bases from V and 2 bases from J, the junction contained 5 bases not matched to a gene. The CDR3 totals 15 residues. The germline V gene has CDR1 SGHAT and CDR2 FQNNGV. TCR beta CDR3 region amplification was performed from RNA transcripts. The HTBI primer set was used in a first-round RT-PCR of the TCR CDR3. In TCRdb, the multiplex PCR reads were re-called with MiXCR into one record per CDR3 protein. The sample contains under 400,000 distinct CDR3 sequences, nearly 15% of which appear only once. This specimen comes from a study of T cells in Graves' hyperthyroidism and ophthalmopathy. Study-wide results and limits: Ophthalmopathy was separated from stable hyperthyroidism by a 13 V-J model. Model-based prediction identified ophthalmopathy a median around seven months prior to its onset.

The receptor was isolated from a woman aged 55-75 years with Graves' ophthalmopathy. The V call is TRBV11-2, the J call TRBJ2-7; 9 nucleotides line up with TRBD1. Source material: blood. CDR3 loop: CASSFATGGTYEQYF. In DNA form, the CDR3 reads TGTGCCAGCAGCTTCGCGACAGGGGGAACCTACGAGCAGTACTTC.